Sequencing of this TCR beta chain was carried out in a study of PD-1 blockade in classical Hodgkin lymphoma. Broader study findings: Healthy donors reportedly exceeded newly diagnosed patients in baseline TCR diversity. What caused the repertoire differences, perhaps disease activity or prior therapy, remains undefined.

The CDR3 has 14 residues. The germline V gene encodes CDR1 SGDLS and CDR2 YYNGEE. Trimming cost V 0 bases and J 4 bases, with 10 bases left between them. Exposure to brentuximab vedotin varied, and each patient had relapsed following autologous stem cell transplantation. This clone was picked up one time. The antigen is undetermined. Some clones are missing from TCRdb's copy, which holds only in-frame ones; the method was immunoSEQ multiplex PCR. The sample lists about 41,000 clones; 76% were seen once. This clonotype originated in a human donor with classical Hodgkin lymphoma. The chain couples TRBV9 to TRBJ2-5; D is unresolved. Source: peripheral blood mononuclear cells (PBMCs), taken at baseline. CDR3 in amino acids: CASSVDVGAETQYF. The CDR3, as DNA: TGTGCCAGCAGCGTAGATGTGGGCGCAGAGACCCAGTACTTC. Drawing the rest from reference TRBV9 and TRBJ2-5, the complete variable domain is DSGVTQTPKHLITATGQRVTLRCSPRSGDLSVYWYQQSLDQGLQFLIQYYNGEERAKGNILERFSAQQFPDLHSELNLSSLELGDSALYFCASSVDVGAETQYFGPGTRLLVL.